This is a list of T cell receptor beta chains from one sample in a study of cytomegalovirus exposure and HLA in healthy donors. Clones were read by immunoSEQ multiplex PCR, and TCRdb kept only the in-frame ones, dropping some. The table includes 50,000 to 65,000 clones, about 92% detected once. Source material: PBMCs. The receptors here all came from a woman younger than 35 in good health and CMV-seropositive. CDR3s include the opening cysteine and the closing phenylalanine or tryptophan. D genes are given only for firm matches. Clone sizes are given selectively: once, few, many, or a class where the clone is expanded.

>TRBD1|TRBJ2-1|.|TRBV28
CASSLQGAYYNEQFF
TGTGCCAGCAGCCTCCAGGGGGCGTACTACAATGAGCAGTTCTTC
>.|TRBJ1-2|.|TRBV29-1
CSVGGGEGYGYTF
TGCAGCGTAGGCGGGGGTGAAGGCTATGGCTACACCTTC
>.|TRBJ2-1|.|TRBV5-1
CASSLKGVGEQFF
TGCGCCAGCAGCTTAAAAGGGGTGGGCGAGCAGTTCTTC
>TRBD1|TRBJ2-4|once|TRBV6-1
CASSGQEAKNIQYF
TGTGCCAGCAGCGGACAGGAAGCCAAAAACATTCAGTACTTC
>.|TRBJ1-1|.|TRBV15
CATSRSHRQSEAFF
TGTGCCACCAGCAGGTCACATCGACAGTCTGAAGCTTTCTTT
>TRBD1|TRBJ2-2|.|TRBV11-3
CASSPDRGAGELFF
TGTGCCAGCAGTCCCGACAGGGGCGCCGGGGAGCTGTTTTTT
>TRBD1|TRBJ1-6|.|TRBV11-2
CASSVPGTENSPLHF
TGTGCCAGCAGCGTTCCCGGGACAGAAAATTCACCCCTCCACTTT
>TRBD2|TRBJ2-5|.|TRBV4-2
CASSTSSGGVETQYF
TGTGCCAGCAGCACCTCTAGCGGGGGAGTGGAGACCCAGTACTTC
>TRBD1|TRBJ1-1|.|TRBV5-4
CASSLRGHVVTEAFF
TGTGCCAGCAGCTTGAGGGGGCATGTAGTAACTGAAGCTTTCTTT
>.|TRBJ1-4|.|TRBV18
CASSPPGQPANEKLFF
TGTGCCAGCTCACCCCCCGGACAGCCCGCTAATGAAAAACTGTTTTTT
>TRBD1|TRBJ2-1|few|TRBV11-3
CASSLGTGALNEQFF
TGTGCCAGCAGCTTGGGGACAGGGGCTTTGAATGAGCAGTTCTTC
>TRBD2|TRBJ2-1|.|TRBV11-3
CASSLLAGGLGEQFF
TGTGCCAGCAGCTTGCTAGCGGGGGGGCTGGGTGAGCAGTTCTTC
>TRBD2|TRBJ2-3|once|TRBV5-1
CASSSGGLAGGDDVTDTQYF
TGCGCCAGCAGCTCGGGCGGACTAGCGGGGGGGGACGACGTCACAGATACGCAGTATTTT
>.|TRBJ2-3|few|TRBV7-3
CASSLNSAGITRGPDTQYF
TGTGCCAGCAGCTTAAACTCTGCGGGGATCACTCGGGGCCCAGATACGCAGTATTTT
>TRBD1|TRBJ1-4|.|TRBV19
CASSMYRGEKLFF
TGTGCCAGTAGTATGTACAGGGGTGAAAAACTGTTTTTT
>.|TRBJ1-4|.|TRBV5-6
CASSFWGVDEKLFF
TGTGCCAGCAGCTTTTGGGGGGTAGATGAAAAACTGTTTTTT
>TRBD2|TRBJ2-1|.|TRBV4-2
CASSQDVVSGVGSYNEQFF
TGTGCCAGCAGCCAAGATGTCGTGAGCGGGGTGGGGTCCTACAATGAGCAGTTCTTC
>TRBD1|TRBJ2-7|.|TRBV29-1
CSVEDREQGGDYEQYF
TGCAGCGTTGAAGATCGGGAACAGGGGGGAGACTACGAGCAGTACTTC
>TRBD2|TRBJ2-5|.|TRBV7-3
CASSFFGSGGAGETQYF
TGTGCCAGCAGCTTCTTCGGGAGCGGGGGGGCCGGAGAGACCCAGTACTTC
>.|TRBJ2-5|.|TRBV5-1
CASSLFHSETQYF
TGCGCCAGCAGCTTGTTTCACTCGGAGACCCAGTACTTC
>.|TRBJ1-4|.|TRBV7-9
CASTLAGRGFATNEKLFF
TGTGCCAGCACCTTGGCAGGCCGTGGATTCGCAACTAATGAAAAACTGTTTTTT
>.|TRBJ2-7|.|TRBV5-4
CASSLEGQGYGEQYF
TGTGCCAGCAGCTTGGAAGGTCAGGGGTATGGGGAGCAGTACTTC
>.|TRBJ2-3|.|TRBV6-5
CATKRGGSTDTQYF
TGTGCCACAAAGAGGGGGGGTAGCACAGATACGCAGTATTTT
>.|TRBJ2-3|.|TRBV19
CASSIDQWTDTQYF
TGTGCCAGTAGTATAGATCAGTGGACAGATACGCAGTATTTT
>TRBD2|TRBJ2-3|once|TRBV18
CASSPPSSGGPSTDTQYF
TGTGCCAGCTCACCGCCGTCTAGCGGGGGGCCGAGCACAGATACGCAGTATTTT
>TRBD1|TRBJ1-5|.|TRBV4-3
CASSRNRDRNQPQHF
TGCGCCAGCAGCCGAAACCGGGACAGGAATCAGCCCCAGCATTTT
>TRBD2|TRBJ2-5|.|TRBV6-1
CASSPLAGGQETQYF
TGTGCCAGCAGTCCACTAGCGGGGGGCCAAGAGACCCAGTACTTC
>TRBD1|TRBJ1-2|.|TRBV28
CASRNRGQGSYGYTF
TGTGCCAGCCGTAACCGGGGACAGGGTAGCTATGGCTACACCTTC
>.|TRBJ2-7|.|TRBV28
CASKTNRASEQYF
TGTGCCAGCAAAACCAACAGGGCGAGCGAGCAGTACTTC
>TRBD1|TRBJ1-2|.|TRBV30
CAWSPDRGSYGYTF
TGTGCCTGGAGCCCGGACAGGGGGAGCTATGGCTACACCTTC
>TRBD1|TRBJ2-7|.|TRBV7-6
CASSLDRGSYEQYF
TGTGCCAGCAGCTTAGACAGGGGCTCCTACGAGCAGTACTTC
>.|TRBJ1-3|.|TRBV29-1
CSVTPAGGHSGNTIYF
TGCAGCGTCACCCCCGCTGGGGGACACTCTGGAAACACCATATATTTT
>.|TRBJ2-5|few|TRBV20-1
CSSSGVGTQYF
TGCAGTTCCTCGGGTGTGGGGACCCAGTACTTC
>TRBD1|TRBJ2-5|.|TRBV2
CASRGQGPAQYF
TGTGCCAGCAGGGGACAGGGTCCGGCCCAGTACTTC
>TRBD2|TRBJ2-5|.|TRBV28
CASSVGTSQETQYF
TGTGCCAGCAGTGTAGGGACTAGCCAAGAGACCCAGTACTTC
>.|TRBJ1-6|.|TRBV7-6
CASSPTAGGQTSRLHF
TGTGCCAGCAGCCCGACTGCGGGCGGACAGACCTCCCGCCTCCACTTT
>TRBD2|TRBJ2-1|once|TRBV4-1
CASSQAPRGGSYNEQFF
TGCGCCAGCAGCCAAGCCCCCCGGGGGGGATCCTACAATGAGCAGTTCTTC
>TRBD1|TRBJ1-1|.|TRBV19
CASSVTGLGTEAFF
TGTGCCAGTAGTGTGACAGGGCTGGGGACTGAAGCTTTCTTT
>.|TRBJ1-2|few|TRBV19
CASSMLGRTGAYGYTF
TGTGCCAGTAGTATGCTGGGAAGAACAGGAGCCTATGGCTACACCTTC
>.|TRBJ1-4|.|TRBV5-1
CASSFDTHATNEKLFF
TGCGCCAGCAGCTTTGACACCCATGCAACTAATGAAAAACTGTTTTTT
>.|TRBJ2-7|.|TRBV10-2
CASSEGRGSYEQYF
TGCGCCAGCAGTGAGGGCAGGGGCTCCTACGAGCAGTACTTC